These T cell receptor beta chains were read from a single sample in a study of T cells after yellow fever vaccination. TCRdb re-derived calls from the 5' RACE reads in MiXCR, one entry per CDR3 protein. The data show 96,000 or so distinct CDR3 sequences, over 8% seen once. The sample in question was CD8+ T cells not binding an NS4B(214-222) dextramer, sorted from PBMCs, obtained around 16 days after the first yellow fever vaccination. The receptor set was obtained from a man younger than 35 who received the YFV17D yellow fever vaccine. Both conserved end residues are part of each CDR3. The D gene is left open where the match is weak. The listing skips clone size in some rows; elsewhere it reads once, few, many or a size class.

D gene: TRBD1; V gene: TRBV5-1; clone size: -; J gene: TRBJ1-2; CDR3 protein: CASSFTGDRLDYGYTF; CDR3 DNA: TGCGCCAGCAGCTTTACGGGGGACAGATTGGACTATGGCTACACCTTC
D gene: -; V gene: TRBV20-1; clone size: -; J gene: TRBJ2-2; CDR3 protein: CSARDTNTGELFF; CDR3 DNA: TGCAGTGCTAGGGACACGAACACCGGGGAGCTGTTTTTT
D gene: -; V gene: TRBV4-3; clone size: -; J gene: TRBJ1-4; CDR3 protein: CASSHVAELRKEKLFF; CDR3 DNA: TGCGCCAGCAGTCATGTAGCCGAACTCCGGAAGGAAAAACTGTTTTTT
D gene: TRBD1; V gene: TRBV10-2; clone size: -; J gene: TRBJ2-1; CDR3 protein: CASGAGGARNEQFF; CDR3 DNA: TGCGCCAGCGGGGCAGGGGGCGCGAGAAATGAGCAGTTCTTC
D gene: TRBD1; V gene: TRBV6-1; clone size: once; J gene: TRBJ2-2; CDR3 protein: CASSPGQGLTGKLFF; CDR3 DNA: TGTGCCAGCAGTCCCGGACAGGGCCTTACCGGGAAGCTGTTTTTT
D gene: TRBD2; V gene: TRBV6-1; clone size: few; J gene: TRBJ2-3; CDR3 protein: CATDRRGGQGTDTQYF; CDR3 DNA: TGTGCCACCGACCGTCGGGGGGGCCAAGGAACAGATACGCAGTATTTT
D gene: -; V gene: TRBV2; clone size: few; J gene: TRBJ1-1; CDR3 protein: CASSLRGPMNTEAFF; CDR3 DNA: TGTGCCAGCAGTCTCAGGGGACCAATGAACACTGAAGCTTTCTTT
D gene: -; V gene: TRBV11-2; clone size: few; J gene: TRBJ2-6; CDR3 protein: CASSLVPHQGTGANVLTF; CDR3 DNA: TGTGCCAGCAGCTTAGTCCCACACCAGGGGACTGGGGCCAACGTCCTGACTTTC
D gene: -; V gene: TRBV12-3/TRBV12-4; clone size: -; J gene: TRBJ1-1; CDR3 protein: CASSPTENTEAFF; CDR3 DNA: TGTGCCAGCAGCCCGACAGAGAACACTGAAGCTTTCTTT
D gene: TRBD1; V gene: TRBV29-1; clone size: few; J gene: TRBJ1-2; CDR3 protein: CSVEEGGSVYGYTF; CDR3 DNA: TGCAGCGTTGAAGAAGGGGGCAGTGTCTATGGCTACACCTTC
D gene: -; V gene: TRBV12-3/TRBV12-4; clone size: many; J gene: TRBJ2-7; CDR3 protein: CASSFGTTYEQYF; CDR3 DNA: TGTGCCAGCAGTTTTGGGACAACTTACGAGCAGTACTTC
D gene: TRBD2; V gene: TRBV7-9; clone size: few; J gene: TRBJ2-5; CDR3 protein: CASSHLLGLAGVETQYF; CDR3 DNA: TGTGCCAGCAGCCATTTACTTGGACTAGCGGGGGTTGAGACCCAGTACTTC
D gene: TRBD2; V gene: TRBV7-8; clone size: -; J gene: TRBJ2-1; CDR3 protein: CASSSPGLAMYNEQFF; CDR3 DNA: TGTGCCAGCAGCTCGCCGGGACTAGCGATGTACAATGAGCAGTTCTTC
D gene: TRBD1; V gene: TRBV7-7; clone size: few; J gene: TRBJ2-3; CDR3 protein: CASSSGQGGGTDTQYF; CDR3 DNA: TGTGCTAGCAGCTCTGGACAGGGTGGGGGCACAGATACGCAGTATTTT
D gene: TRBD1; V gene: TRBV7-8; clone size: few; J gene: TRBJ1-2; CDR3 protein: CASSPTTGTYGYTF; CDR3 DNA: TGTGCCAGCAGCCCCACGACAGGGACCTATGGCTACACCTTC
D gene: -; V gene: TRBV11-1; clone size: few; J gene: TRBJ1-1; CDR3 protein: CASSSPVGEAFF; CDR3 DNA: TGTGCCAGCAGCTCCCCCGTGGGGGAAGCTTTCTTT
D gene: -; V gene: TRBV5-1; clone size: few; J gene: TRBJ1-2; CDR3 protein: CASSLDRLYGYTF; CDR3 DNA: TGCGCCAGCAGCTTGGACCGCCTCTATGGCTACACCTTC
D gene: -; V gene: TRBV5-1; clone size: few; J gene: TRBJ2-1; CDR3 protein: CASSVSGGRSYNEQFF; CDR3 DNA: TGCGCCAGCAGCGTTTCCGGGGGCCGTTCCTACAATGAGCAGTTCTTC
D gene: TRBD1; V gene: TRBV4-1; clone size: few; J gene: TRBJ2-5; CDR3 protein: CASSPVGQRGGETQYF; CDR3 DNA: TGCGCCAGCAGCCCCGTGGGACAGCGAGGTGGGGAGACCCAGTACTTC
D gene: -; V gene: TRBV6-2/TRBV6-3; clone size: -; J gene: TRBJ2-1; CDR3 protein: CASSYGDEQFF; CDR3 DNA: TGTGCCAGCAGTTATGGGGATGAGCAGTTCTTC
D gene: TRBD2; V gene: TRBV6-2/TRBV6-3; clone size: few; J gene: TRBJ2-1; CDR3 protein: CASSPSPSGGRSYNEQFF; CDR3 DNA: TGTGCCAGCAGTCCTTCCCCTAGCGGGGGTAGGTCCTACAATGAGCAGTTCTTC
D gene: TRBD2; V gene: TRBV7-6; clone size: few; J gene: TRBJ2-5; CDR3 protein: CASSLFSGGPETQYF; CDR3 DNA: TGTGCCAGCAGCTTATTCAGCGGGGGACCAGAGACCCAGTACTTC
D gene: -; V gene: TRBV5-1; clone size: -; J gene: TRBJ1-1; CDR3 protein: CASSLAYTGRDTEAFF; CDR3 DNA: TGCGCCAGCAGCTTGGCCTATACAGGGAGGGACACTGAAGCTTTCTTT
D gene: -; V gene: TRBV5-6; clone size: many; J gene: TRBJ2-2; CDR3 protein: CASSIGGNTGELFF; CDR3 DNA: TGTGCCAGCAGCATAGGGGGGAACACCGGGGAGCTGTTTTTT
D gene: TRBD2; V gene: TRBV6-1; clone size: -; J gene: TRBJ2-3; CDR3 protein: CASNRGGSGSDTQYF; CDR3 DNA: TGTGCCAGCAATCGGGGGGGATCCGGGTCAGATACGCAGTATTTT
D gene: -; V gene: TRBV6-1; clone size: -; J gene: TRBJ1-2; CDR3 protein: CASRSLHPGPNCGYTF; CDR3 DNA: TGTGCCAGCAGATCTCTACACCCGGGTCCAAACTGTGGCTACACCTTC
D gene: TRBD2; V gene: TRBV6-2/TRBV6-3; clone size: few; J gene: TRBJ2-1; CDR3 protein: CAIGLAGGLSEQFF; CDR3 DNA: TGTGCCATAGGACTAGCGGGGGGGTTAAGTGAGCAGTTCTTC
D gene: TRBD1; V gene: TRBV7-6; clone size: few; J gene: TRBJ1-2; CDR3 protein: CASSPYDRGGYGYTF; CDR3 DNA: TGTGCCAGCAGCCCATATGACAGGGGAGGATATGGCTACACCTTC
D gene: -; V gene: TRBV6-1; clone size: many; J gene: TRBJ1-2; CDR3 protein: CASSTGYDHLNYGYTF; CDR3 DNA: TGTGCCAGCAGCACAGGGTACGACCACCTTAACTATGGCTACACCTTC
D gene: TRBD2; V gene: TRBV7-3; clone size: few; J gene: TRBJ2-7; CDR3 protein: CASSSGTTYEQYF; CDR3 DNA: TGTGCCAGCAGCTCCGGGACTACCTACGAGCAGTACTTC
D gene: TRBD2; V gene: TRBV20-1; clone size: many; J gene: TRBJ2-5; CDR3 protein: CSAPRGDPETQYF; CDR3 DNA: TGCAGTGCTCCCCGGGGGGATCCAGAGACCCAGTACTTC
D gene: -; V gene: TRBV4-1; clone size: -; J gene: TRBJ2-6; CDR3 protein: CASSQVSRFSGANVLTF; CDR3 DNA: TGCGCCAGCAGCCAAGTGTCGAGGTTCTCTGGGGCCAACGTCCTGACTTTC
D gene: -; V gene: TRBV5-1; clone size: few; J gene: TRBJ1-1; CDR3 protein: CASSLAPGRNTEAFF; CDR3 DNA: TGCGCCAGCAGCTTGGCCCCAGGGAGGAACACTGAAGCTTTCTTT
D gene: TRBD1; V gene: TRBV4-1; clone size: few; J gene: TRBJ1-4; CDR3 protein: CASSQERQGGGKLFF; CDR3 DNA: TGCGCCAGCAGCCAAGAGCGGCAGGGGGGCGGAAAACTGTTTTTT
D gene: -; V gene: TRBV5-6; clone size: many; J gene: TRBJ2-3; CDR3 protein: CASRVGLWGTTDTQYF; CDR3 DNA: TGTGCCAGCAGAGTGGGTTTGTGGGGCACCACAGATACGCAGTATTTT
D gene: -; V gene: TRBV9; clone size: -; J gene: TRBJ2-2; CDR3 protein: CASSEIQWPSAGELFF; CDR3 DNA: TGTGCCAGCAGCGAGATACAATGGCCCTCCGCCGGGGAGCTGTTTTTT
D gene: -; V gene: TRBV15; clone size: -; J gene: TRBJ2-5; CDR3 protein: CATSRTPRGQVQYF; CDR3 DNA: TGTGCCACCAGCAGGACACCGCGGGGCCAGGTCCAGTACTTC
D gene: TRBD2; V gene: TRBV5-1; clone size: many; J gene: TRBJ2-1; CDR3 protein: CASNLLAAYNEQFF; CDR3 DNA: TGCGCCAGCAACCTACTAGCGGCCTACAATGAGCAGTTCTTC
D gene: -; V gene: TRBV7-8; clone size: -; J gene: TRBJ2-7; CDR3 protein: CASRLATGEQYF; CDR3 DNA: TGTGCCAGCAGGTTGGCGACGGGCGAGCAGTACTTC